The 27 T cell receptor beta chains in this list originate from one sample, sequenced in a study of cytomegalovirus exposure and HLA in healthy donors (dated by TCRdb to about 2017). Libraries were made using the immunoSEQ multiplex PCR assay. A mixture of 60 forward primers for TCR Vbeta segments and 13 reverse primers for TCR Jbeta segments was used in the multiplex PCR. TCRdb's version of the immuneACCESS table is confined to in-frame rearrangements and falls short of the full clone set. An unresolved V gene accounts for under half of the shortfall where checked; the remainder is of unknown origin. In all, the sample holds around 80,000 clones, and approximately 74% of those were seen once. The top ten hold roughly 9% of the sample. The sequencing input was PBMCs. These receptors were collected from a man aged 35-49 years in good health and CMV-seropositive.

The table lists this clone with a few counts. CDR3 sequence (DNA): TGTGCCAGCAGCAAAGGGGAGAACACTGAAGCTTTCTTT. As protein: CASSKGENTEAFF. J is TRBJ1-1 and V is TRBV11-2; TRBD1 might be the D (5 bases). Looked up from germline, CDR1 is SGHAT and CDR2 is FQNNGV. V was clipped by 5 bases and J by 1 base, with 8 bases between them. The CDR3 length is 13 residues.

The chain uses TRBV2 and TRBJ1-1; TRBD1 agrees at 11 bases. The junction had 2 bases not matched to a gene; V was cut back by 7 bases and J by 4 bases. The germline gives CDR1 SNHLY, CDR2 FYNNEI. This CDR3 comprises 13 residues. The CDR3 loop reads CASTGQGATEAFF. The CDR3 DNA reads as TGTGCCAGCACTGGACAGGGGGCCACTGAAGCTTTCTTT.

This clone was recorded a few times. The rearrangement links TRBV19 to TRBJ1-5; D is ambiguous. CDR1 and CDR2 (germline): LNHDA, SQIVND (reference sequence). CDR3 size: 18 residues. The ends were cut back, 0 bases at V and 2 bases at J, with 17 bases in the middle. CDR3 nucleotides: TGTGCCAGTAGTATAGATAGCATGCCAGGCGGGGGCAATCAGCCCCAGCATTTT. It is translated as CASSIDSMPGGGNQPQHF.

The V call is TRBV5-4, the J call TRBJ2-2, with 7 bases identical to TRBD1. The CDR3 covers 15 residues. The germline V gene has CDR1 SGHNT and CDR2 YYREEE (reference sequence). J gave up 7 bases and V 3 bases, and 9 bases lay outside the gene matches. CDR3 DNA: TGTGCCAGCAGCTCAATCGGACAGGAGGTCGGGGAGCTGTTTTTT. Translated: CASSSIGQEVGELFF.

The CDR3 spells CASRQTGASSYEQYF. The CDR3 nucleotides read TGTGCCAGCAGGCAGACAGGGGCGAGCTCCTACGAGCAGTACTTC. J is TRBJ2-7 and V is TRBV28; 8 bases fit TRBD1. Germline CDR1 is MDHEN and CDR2 is SYDVKM. CDR3 length equals 15 residues. J was trimmed by 0 bases and V by 6 bases; bases with no gene match: 7.

The chain couples TRBV5-1 to TRBJ1-1; 7 bases line up with TRBD1. Germline V gene data show CDR1 as SGHRS and CDR2 as YFSETQ. CDR3 length: 16 residues. V lost 4 bases and J lost 0; bases outside the gene matches: 9. For the CDR3, the DNA is TGCGCCAGCAGCCCTGACGGGACAGCCATGAACACTGAAGCTTTCTTT. This codes for CASSPDGTAMNTEAFF.

This clone came up once. The chain has TRBV28 and TRBJ2-5, with 13 bases identical to TRBD2. The CDR3 is made up of 20 amino acids. J lost 4 bases, V lost 7 bases, and 21 bases had no gene match. Germline assignment: CDR1 MDHEN and CDR2 SYDVKM. The CDR3 is CASNNFWTSGRLYRRETQYF. In DNA form, the CDR3 reads TGTGCCAGCAACAACTTCTGGACTAGCGGGAGATTGTACAGGAGAGAGACCCAGTACTTC. The complete variable domain, with remaining parts taken from reference TRBV28 and TRBJ2-5, reads DVKVTQSSRYLVKRTGEKVFLECVQDMDHENMFWYRQDPGLGLRLIYFSYDVKMKEKGDIPEGYSVSREKKERFSLILESASTNQTSMYLCASNNFWTSGRLYRRETQYFGPGTRLLVL.

This clone was seen a handful of times. The chain employs TRBV2 and TRBJ1-1; 7 bases are shared with TRBD1. This CDR3 has 14 residues. The J segment lost 3 bases and the V segment lost 7 bases, leaving 8 bases of the junction unmatched. Germline assignment: CDR1 SNHLY and CDR2 FYNNEI. Here the CDR3 reads CASTLRQGHTEAFF. Written as DNA, the CDR3 is TGTGCCAGCACCCTTAGACAGGGCCACACTGAAGCTTTCTTT. Full variable domain (missing parts from reference TRBV2 and TRBJ1-1): EPEVTQTPSHQVTQMGQEVILRCVPISNHLYFYWYRQILGQKVEFLVSFYNNEISEKSEIFDDQFSVERPDGSNFTLKIRSTKLEDSAMYFCASTLRQGHTEAFFGQGTRLTVV.

J is TRBJ2-1 and V is TRBV27; no reliable D call. The length of the CDR3 is 18 residues. In germline, CDR1 is MNHEY, CDR2 SMNVEV (reference sequence). Between the trimmed V and J ends, which lost 0 bases and 7 bases, there was a span of 22 bases. CDR3 nucleotides: TGTGCCAGCAGTTTATCGAGTCCAGGTGGCTGGTTGTTGAATGAGCAGTTCTTC. This gives the protein CASSLSSPGGWLLNEQFF.

The J gene is TRBJ2-7, the V gene TRBV27, with 8 bases lining up with TRBD2. This CDR3 has 15 residues. With V trimmed by 5 bases and J by 0 bases, 6 bases remained unmatched. Germline CDR1 MNHEY, CDR2 SMNVEV (reference sequence). The CDR3 sequence is CASSRLAGSSYEQYF. CDR3 DNA: TGTGCCAGCAGTCGTTTAGCGGGGAGCTCCTACGAGCAGTACTTC.

This chain uses TRBV19 with TRBJ2-2; 7 nucleotides align to TRBD2. The CDR3 loop spans 18 amino acids. V lost 3 bases and J lost 4; bases outside the gene matches: 14. Germline values: CDR1 LNHDA, CDR2 SQIVND (reference sequence). CDR3 sequence (DNA): TGTGCCAGTAGTATGCCGGATTGGGGGGGAAAGGGCACCGGGGAGCTGTTTTTT. Its translation is CASSMPDWGGKGTGELFF.

This chain connects TRBV5-8 to TRBJ1-1, with a possible D match to TRBD1 (6 bases). The germline V gene has CDR1 SGHTS and CDR2 YDEGEE. Trimming shortened V by 4 bases and J by 6 bases, and 13 bases separated the two germline ends. The CDR3 has 13 amino acids. DNA for the CDR3: TGTGCCAGCAGCCAGACAGGTCTCTCTGAAGCTTTCTTT. This sequence encodes CASSQTGLSEAFF.

The chain links TRBV27 to TRBJ2-5; 10 nucleotides align to TRBD1. CDR3 length: 16 residues. J gave up 3 bases and V 2 bases, and 6 bases lay outside the gene matches. CDR1 MNHEY and CDR2 SMNVEV come from the germline V gene (reference sequence). CDR3 loop: CASSLRGTGEKETQYF. As DNA, the CDR3 is TGTGCCAGCAGTTTACGCGGGACAGGGGAAAAAGAGACCCAGTACTTC.

This clone occurred a few times. This sequence joins TRBV9 and TRBJ1-2; no definite D call. This CDR3 has 11 amino acids. Deletions cut 3 bases from V and 6 bases from J, with 6 bases between. Germline V gene sequence: CDR1 SGDLS, CDR2 YYNGEE. CDR3 DNA: TGTGCCAGCAGCGCTGCGGATGGCTACACCTTC. Encoded protein: CASSAADGYTF.

This chain connects TRBV18 to TRBJ2-1; D possibly corresponds to TRBD1 (6 bases). The germline gives CDR1 KGHSH, CDR2 LQKENI. V was shortened by 2 bases and J by 7 bases, with 12 bases between the two germline ends. This CDR3 spans 14 amino acids. The CDR3 loop reads CASSPGGAGNEQFF. DNA of the CDR3: TGTGCCAGCTCACCAGGGGGCGCAGGGAATGAGCAGTTCTTC.

The genes are TRBV6-6 and TRBJ2-1, with a weak D call TRBD1 (5 bases). Looked up from germline, CDR1 is MNHNY and CDR2 is SVGAGI (reference sequence). This CDR3 is built from 12 residues. Trimming shortened V by 8 bases and J by 1 base, and 6 bases separated the two germline ends. CDR3 DNA sequence: TGTGCCAGCGGGGCTTCCTACAATGAGCAGTTCTTC. Encoded protein: CASGASYNEQFF.

The V call is TRBV5-1, the J call TRBJ2-5, with 8 bases aligning to TRBD1. The CDR3 runs to 16 residues. Per the germline V gene, CDR1 is SGHRS and CDR2 is YFSETQ. V gave up 3 bases and J gave up 5 bases; unmatched junction bases: 12. In DNA, the CDR3 is TGCGCCAGCAGCTGGACAGGGATTATTATGATGGAGACCCAGTACTTC. Translated, it gives CASSWTGIIMMETQYF.

The chain combines TRBV9 with TRBJ2-1; 9 positions agree with TRBD2. CDR3 length: 16 amino acids. Germline V gene data show CDR1 as SGDLS and CDR2 as YYNGEE. With V trimmed by 3 bases and J by 6 bases, 10 bases remained unmatched. The CDR3 nucleotides read TGTGCCAGCAGCGCCCTAACTAGCGGGTCATCCAATGAGCAGTTCTTC. Protein sequence: CASSALTSGSSNEQFF.

J is TRBJ2-2 and V is TRBV5-5, with 7 bases aligning to TRBD1. Germline V lookup: CDR1 SGHKS, CDR2 YYEKEE (reference sequence). The length of the CDR3 is 15 residues. V lost 4 bases to trimming and J lost 6 bases; unmatched junction nucleotides: 9. CDR3 region: CASSPGPDRAGELFF. Here the CDR3 DNA reads TGTGCCAGCAGCCCCGGGCCCGACAGGGCCGGGGAGCTGTTTTTT.

The chain recombines TRBV30 with TRBJ1-4; no reliable D call. Germline CDR1 and CDR2: GTSNPN and SVGIG (reference sequence). This CDR3 has 15 amino acids. V gave up 0 bases and J gave up 3 bases, with 11 bases separating them. The CDR3 DNA sequence: TGTGCCTGGAGTGTAGCGGGTGTGCCTAATGAAAAACTGTTTTTT. Protein product: CAWSVAGVPNEKLFF.

In its sample, this clone was seen a few times. V gene TRBV13 combines with J gene TRBJ2-1; D is perhaps TRBD2 (6 bases). This CDR3 comprises 15 residues. Germline V gene sequence: CDR1 PRHDT, CDR2 FYEKMQ (reference sequence). Trimming cost V 7 bases and J 4 bases, with 17 bases left between them. This CDR3 reads CASNRGGAPYNEQFF. CDR3 nucleotides: TGTGCCAGCAATCGAGGCGGGGCCCCGTACAATGAGCAGTTCTTC.

This chain uses TRBV6-5 with TRBJ2-3; possible D gene TRBD1, 5 bases. Germline values: CDR1 MNHEY, CDR2 SVGAGI. This CDR3 has 12 amino acids. Trimming shortened V by 8 bases and J by 6 bases, and 12 bases separated the two germline ends. The CDR3 sequence is CASGSYRDTQYF. CDR3 sequence (DNA): TGTGCCAGCGGTTCCTACAGGGATACGCAGTATTTT.

The V gene is TRBV27, the J gene TRBJ1-2, with TRBD1 as a possible D gene (5 bases). Germline values: CDR1 MNHEY, CDR2 SMNVEV (reference sequence). With 3 bases removed from V and 8 bases from J, the gap between germline ends came to 13 bases. The CDR3 loop spans 13 amino acids. CDR3 nucleotide sequence: TGTGCCAGCAGTTTGGGAGGGGTCGGAGGCTACACCTTC. Its protein product is CASSLGGVGGYTF.

This chain's CDR3 is CSAQGSWETQYF. CDR3 in DNA: TGCAGCGCCCAGGGCTCATGGGAGACCCAGTACTTC. The chain couples TRBV29-1 to TRBJ2-5; tentative D call: TRBD1 (5 bases). The length of the CDR3 is 12 residues. V was trimmed by 7 bases and J by 5 bases, leaving 14 bases between them. Germline CDR1 reads SQVTM; CDR2 reads ANQGSEA.

This clone occurred once. The genes are TRBV2 and TRBJ2-4; D is perhaps TRBD1 (5 bases). CDR3 size: 15 residues. Germline CDR1 reads SNHLY; CDR2 reads FYNNEI. V was cut by 4 bases and J by 1 base, with 11 bases left in between. CDR3 in amino acids: CASSVTPGAKNIQYF. As DNA, the CDR3 is TGTGCCAGCAGTGTAACCCCAGGGGCCAAAAACATTCAGTACTTC.

DNA for the CDR3: TGTGCCAGCAGTTACTTAGGGAGGAGCACTGAAGCTTTCTTT. Protein sequence: CASSYLGRSTEAFF. The rearrangement links TRBV6-5 to TRBJ1-1, with D unresolved. Trimming removed 1 base from V and 4 bases from J, with 10 bases in between. The CDR3 runs 14 residues. CDR1 is MNHEY, CDR2 SVGAGI, per germline.

This chain connects TRBV4-1 to TRBJ2-7; 7 nucleotides agree with TRBD1. The V gene's germline CDR1 is MGHRA and CDR2 YSYEKL. V was pared by 4 bases and J by 0 bases, with 6 bases of the junction left unmatched. CDR3 size: 15 residues. CDR3 coding DNA: TGCGCCAGCAGCCCTCCGGACAGGCTCTCCTACGAGCAGTACTTC. Translating it yields CASSPPDRLSYEQYF.